This T cell receptor (beta chain) was obtained from a study of blood T cell repertoires in COVID-19. Study-wide context: Acute and convalescent COVID-19 specimens originated in the United States, Italy and Spain. Sample material is recorded as cDNA or gDNA derived from T cells, B-cell-depleted T cells, or PBMCs.

Per the authors' pipeline: Nucleated cell counts were estimated from reference gene primer amplification. Libraries were prepared by immunoSEQ multiplex PCR; TCRdb keeps only in-frame clonotypes and omits some of them. That table is the source of V, J and clone size, and D and trimming were worked out from the DNA. The sample has some 30,000 clones, approximately 89% seen once. The CDR3 runs 17 residues. Losses at the gene ends were 5 bases for V and 6 bases for J; bases not matched to a gene: 12. The V gene's germline CDR1 is SGHDT and CDR2 YYEEEE. This receptor was identified in a human donor with acute or convalescent COVID-19. The donor label of this sample is uncertain. Material for sequencing was peripheral blood. The chain carries TRBV5-6 and TRBJ2-7, with 15 nucleotides matching TRBD2. CDR3 region: CASRGGLAGGHGTEQYF. CDR3 coding DNA: TGTGCCAGCAGGGGAGGACTAGCGGGAGGGCATGGAACCGAGCAGTACTTC.